These 9 T cell receptor beta chains were all obtained from the same sample, sequenced in a study of T cells in Graves' hyperthyroidism and ophthalmopathy. TCR beta CDR3 sequences were amplified from RNA transcripts. HTBI primers were employed in a first-round RT-PCR of the TCR CDR3. MiXCR, run by TCRdb on the multiplex PCR reads, gives a single entry per CDR3 protein. The sample consists of about 640,000 distinct CDR3 sequences, roughly 20% of them appearing once. The sample consisted of blood. These receptor sequences come from a man younger than 45 with Graves' ophthalmopathy.

This sequence joins TRBV7-9 and TRBJ2-3; D call uncertain. CDR1 and CDR2 (germline): SEHNR, FQNEAQ (reference sequence). The CDR3 extends over 11 amino acids. With 7 bases removed from V and 6 bases from J, the gap between germline ends came to 8 bases. For the CDR3, the DNA is TGTGCCAGCATGAGAGAGGATACGCAGTATTTT. This sequence encodes CASMREDTQYF.

Many counts were recorded for this clonotype. DNA for the CDR3: TGTGCCAGCAGCTTAGAACAGCGACCTCATAGAGGTGAGCAGTTCTTC. This encodes CASSLEQRPHRGEQFF. This sequence joins TRBV11-2 and TRBJ2-1; D call uncertain. Trimming shortened V by 0 bases and J by 9 bases, and 18 bases separated the two germline ends. The CDR3 runs to 16 residues. Looked up from germline, CDR1 is SGHAT and CDR2 is FQNNGV.

The chain carries TRBV5-1 and TRBJ1-2; D may be TRBD1 (5 bases). Germline V gene lookup returns CDR1 SGHRS and CDR2 YFSETQ. Trimming pared 3 bases from V and 7 bases from J, leaving 13 bases between. This CDR3 is 13 amino acids long. CDR3 region: CASSSGLTGGYTF. The CDR3, as DNA: TGCGCCAGCAGCTCAGGGCTAACTGGTGGCTACACCTTC. The variable domain in full, with the rest retrieved from reference TRBV5-1 and TRBJ1-2, is KAGVTQTPRYLIKTRGQQVTLSCSPISGHRSVSWYQQTPGQGLQFLFEYFSETQRNKGNFPGRFSGRQFSNSRSEMNVSTLELGDSALYLCASSSGLTGGYTFGSGTRLTVV.

The V and J genes are TRBV2 and TRBJ1-5; D perhaps matches TRBD1 (5 bases). V lost 6 bases and J lost 3, with 9 bases in between. This CDR3 contains 13 residues. Germline V gene sequence: CDR1 SNHLY, CDR2 FYNNEI. CDR3 amino acids: CASREQDNQPQHF. Here the CDR3 DNA reads TGTGCCAGCAGAGAACAGGACAATCAGCCCCAGCATTTT.

This chain connects TRBV30 to TRBJ1-6; no definite D call. Germline V gene data show CDR1 as GTSNPN and CDR2 as SVGIG (reference sequence). The ends were cut back, 1 base at V and 0 bases at J, with 7 bases in the middle. The CDR3 covers 15 residues. The CDR3 nucleotides read TGTGCCTGGAGTGGTGAGGCCTCCTATAATTCACCCCTCCACTTT. It yields the protein CAWSGEASYNSPLHF.

This clonotype came up a few times. V is TRBV7-8 and J is TRBJ2-7; no reliable D call. From germline, CDR1 is SGHVS and CDR2 FQNEAQ. The CDR3 is 15 amino acids. Trimming removed 3 bases at V and 0 bases at J, with 12 bases between. DNA of the CDR3: TGTGCCAGCAGCTTCGAGACTGAAAACTCCTACGAGCAGTACTTC. Translated, it gives CASSFETENSYEQYF.

The table lists this clonotype with a few counts. The rearrangement links TRBV28 to TRBJ1-3, with TRBD1 as a possible D gene (6 bases). The CDR3 covers 14 residues. V dropped 9 bases and J dropped 0 bases, with 12 bases sitting between them. The germline CDR1 and CDR2 sequences are MDHEN and SYDVKM. CDR3 bases: TGTGCCAGTCTAGACAGGCTCTCTGGAAACACCATATATTTT. This sequence encodes CASLDRLSGNTIYF. The full variable domain, rest sourced from reference TRBV28 and TRBJ1-3, is DVKVTQSSRYLVKRTGEKVFLECVQDMDHENMFWYRQDPGLGLRLIYFSYDVKMKEKGDIPEGYSVSREKKERFSLILESASTNQTSMYLCASLDRLSGNTIYFGEGSWLTVV.

This clonotype was counted a few times. The rearrangement uses TRBV20-1 and TRBJ2-1, with D hard to call. The CDR3 is made up of 10 amino acids. With 6 bases removed from V and 4 bases from J, the gap between germline ends came to 4 bases. The germline V gene has CDR1 DFQATT and CDR2 SNEGSKA (reference sequence). CDR3 coding DNA: TGCAGTGCGGGGTACAATGAGCAGTTCTTC. It encodes CSAGYNEQFF.

The chain recombines TRBV12-3 or TRBV12-4 with TRBJ1-5; no definite D call. The CDR3 length is 13 residues. The V gene lost 2 bases and the J gene lost 5 bases, with 7 bases spanning the gap. The DNA of the CDR3 is TGTGCCAGCAGTTTAAACTTAGATCAGCCCCAGCATTTT. Translated, it gives CASSLNLDQPQHF.